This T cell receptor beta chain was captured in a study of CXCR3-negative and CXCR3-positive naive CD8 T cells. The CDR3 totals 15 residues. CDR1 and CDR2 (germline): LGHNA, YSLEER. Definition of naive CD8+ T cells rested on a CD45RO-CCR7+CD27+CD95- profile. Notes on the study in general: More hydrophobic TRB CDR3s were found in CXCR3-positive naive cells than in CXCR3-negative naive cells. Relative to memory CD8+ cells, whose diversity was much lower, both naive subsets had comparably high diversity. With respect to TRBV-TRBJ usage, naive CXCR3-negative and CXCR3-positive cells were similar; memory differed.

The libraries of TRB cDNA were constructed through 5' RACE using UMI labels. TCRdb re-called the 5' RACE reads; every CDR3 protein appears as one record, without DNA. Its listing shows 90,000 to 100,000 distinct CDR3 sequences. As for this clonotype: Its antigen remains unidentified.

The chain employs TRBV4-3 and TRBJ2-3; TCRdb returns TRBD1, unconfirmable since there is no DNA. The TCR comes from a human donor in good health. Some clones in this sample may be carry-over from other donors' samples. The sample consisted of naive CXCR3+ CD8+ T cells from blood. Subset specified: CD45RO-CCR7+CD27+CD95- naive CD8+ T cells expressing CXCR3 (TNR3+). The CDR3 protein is CASSQDLHPGDTQYF.